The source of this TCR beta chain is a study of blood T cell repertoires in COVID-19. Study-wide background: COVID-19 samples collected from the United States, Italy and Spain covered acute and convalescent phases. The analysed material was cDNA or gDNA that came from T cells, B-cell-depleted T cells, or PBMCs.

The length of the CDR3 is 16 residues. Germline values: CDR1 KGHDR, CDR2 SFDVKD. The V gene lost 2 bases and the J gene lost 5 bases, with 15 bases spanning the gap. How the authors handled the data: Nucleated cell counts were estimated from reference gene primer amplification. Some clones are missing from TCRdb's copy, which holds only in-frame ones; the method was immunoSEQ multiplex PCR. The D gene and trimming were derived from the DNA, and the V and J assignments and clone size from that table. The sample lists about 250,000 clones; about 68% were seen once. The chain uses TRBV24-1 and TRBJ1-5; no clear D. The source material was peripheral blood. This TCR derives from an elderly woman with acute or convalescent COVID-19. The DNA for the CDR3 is TGTGCCACCAGTGATTGGGGAGGGCGGTCGGATCAGCCCCAGCATTTT. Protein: CATSDWGGRSDQPQHF.